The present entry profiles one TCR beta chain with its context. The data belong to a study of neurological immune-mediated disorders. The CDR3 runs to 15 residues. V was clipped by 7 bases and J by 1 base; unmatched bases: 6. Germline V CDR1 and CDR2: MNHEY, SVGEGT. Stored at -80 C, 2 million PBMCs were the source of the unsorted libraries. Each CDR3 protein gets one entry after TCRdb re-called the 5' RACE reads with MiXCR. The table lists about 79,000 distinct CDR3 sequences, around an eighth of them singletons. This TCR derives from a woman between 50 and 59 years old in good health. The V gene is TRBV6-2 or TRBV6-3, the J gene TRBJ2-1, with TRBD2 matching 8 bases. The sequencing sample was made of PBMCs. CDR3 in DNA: TGTGCCAGCACCGAGCGGGAGAGGTCCTACAATGAGCAGTTCTTC. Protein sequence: CASTERERSYNEQFF.